The sequence of this TCR beta chain was determined in a study of T cell changes during pregnancy in multiple sclerosis. In germline, CDR1 is GTSNPN, CDR2 SVGIG (reference sequence). This CDR3 is 14 amino acids long. The V gene end was trimmed by 1 base and the J gene end by 7 bases; junction bases not matched to a gene: 6. Assay used: immunoSEQ multiplex PCR; TCRdb lists only in-frame clones, some missing. The sample contains 99,000 or so clones, 85% to 95% of which appear only once. The clonotype was recovered from a female donor with multiple sclerosis, enrolled in a pregnancy study. The V gene is TRBV30, the J gene TRBJ2-2, with 7 bases matching TRBD2. The sequencing here drew on peripheral blood, taken after pregnancy. CDR3 in amino acids: CAWSALGGSGELFF. CDR3 nucleotide sequence: TGTGCCTGGAGTGCCTTGGGGGGGAGCGGGGAGCTGTTTTTT.